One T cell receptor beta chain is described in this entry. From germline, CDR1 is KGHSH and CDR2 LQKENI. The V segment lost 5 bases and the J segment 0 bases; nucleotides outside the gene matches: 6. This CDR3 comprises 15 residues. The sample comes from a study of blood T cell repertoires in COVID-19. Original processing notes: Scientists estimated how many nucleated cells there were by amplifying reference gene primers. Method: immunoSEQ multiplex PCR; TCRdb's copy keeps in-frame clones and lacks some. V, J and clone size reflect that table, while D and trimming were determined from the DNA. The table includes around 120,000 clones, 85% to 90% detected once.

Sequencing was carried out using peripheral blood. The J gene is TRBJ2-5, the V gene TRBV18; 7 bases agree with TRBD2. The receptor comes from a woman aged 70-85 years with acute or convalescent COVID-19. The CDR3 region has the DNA TGTGCCAGCTCAGGGGCTAGCGGATACCAAGAGACCCAGTACTTC. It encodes CASSGASGYQETQYF.